The T cell receptor beta chain described here comes from a study of blood T cell repertoires in COVID-19. Points on this clone: At one of its ends the junction is not consistent with the germline gene, which may arise from a read error.

Original handling: Quantification of nucleated cells was approximated via reference gene primer amplification. TCRdb's copy holds only in-frame clones and misses some; the assay was immunoSEQ multiplex PCR. The DNA was the basis for D and trimming; V, J and clone size are from that table. The sample includes approximately 230,000 clones, over 80% of them seen just once. Germline lookup yields CDR1 SGHAT and CDR2 FQNNGV. This CDR3 has 15 residues. This TCR derives from a woman aged 18-29 years who had recovered from COVID-19. The chain couples TRBV11-2 to TRBJ2-5; D is uncertain. The sample was PBMCs or T cells enriched from blood (not recorded which). CDR3 sequence (DNA): TGTGCCAGCAGCTGGCAGGCCAATGTCCAACAGACCCAGTACTTC. Translating it yields CASSWQANVQQTQYF.